Included here is one T cell receptor (beta chain) sequence, with context. What it recognizes is unknown. This sample was taken from a study of Ad26.COV2.S vaccination and SARS-CoV-2 variants. For the study at large: Donor allocation was to the COV1001 Ad26.COV2.S trial arm. Study-wide results and limits: Vaccine recipients posted higher spike-specific TCR breadth than their placebo counterparts.

Noted treatment: 15 to 20 received Ad26.COV2.S at low or high dose, single or two shots; several received placebo; per-sample allocation not given. Sample collection was performed on day 63 after the first vaccine or placebo injection. SARS-CoV-2 spike from the Wuhan strain was encoded by the vaccine, an Ad26 vector. The CDR3 has 14 residues. Deletions cut 2 bases from V and 3 bases from J, with 10 bases between. Germline-derived CDR1 and CDR2 are SEHNR and FQNEAQ (reference sequence). Sequenced by immunoSEQ multiplex PCR; TCRdb stores in-frame clones only, minus some. The sample lists about 370,000 clones, roughly nine tenths seen once, with about 3.6% in the top ten.

The V call is TRBV7-9, the J call TRBJ2-5; the D gene could be TRBD1 or TRBD2 (5 bases each). The sequencing used peripheral blood, collected in a trial of Ad26.COV2.S vaccine versus placebo. The TCR sequence derives from a person aged 18-65 years who received the Ad26.COV2.S COVID-19 vaccine or a placebo. In DNA, the CDR3 is TGTGCCAGCAGCTTATATCAGGGAGAAGAGACCCAGTACTTC. This translates into CASSLYQGEETQYF.